The entry below gives a single T cell receptor beta chain sequence along with its context. Its antigen is not identified. The data originate from a study of T cells in localized non-small cell lung cancer. Study results and limitations: Heterogeneity is still possible, as just one tumor region was sequenced. Paired adjacent lung recovered a median around 60 of the top 100 tumor clones. Uninvolved adjacent lung had more T cell clonality than any other tissue, topping tumor. A raised T cell density in blood coincided with lengthier overall survival.

Repertoires were generated with immunoSEQ multiplex PCR, while TCRdb's copy carries only in-frame clones and drops some. Of over 10,000 clones in the sample, about 86% were seen once. J gave up 5 bases and V 6 bases, and 9 bases lay outside the gene matches. The V gene's germline CDR1 is MNHEY and CDR2 SMNVEV (reference sequence). This CDR3 is built from 15 residues. The TCR comes from a male donor aged 60 or over with stage III lung adenocarcinoma. This specimen consisted of peripheral blood, obtained before any cancer treatment. This rearrangement joins TRBV27 to TRBJ2-3; 9 bases map to TRBD2. CDR3 protein: CASRQTSGRVDTQYF. In DNA, the CDR3 is TGTGCCAGCAGACAGACTAGCGGAAGAGTAGATACGCAGTATTTT.